The 14 T cell receptor beta chains reported below all come from one sample, sequenced in a study of memory CD4+ T cells and cytomegalovirus serostatus. Assay: immunoSEQ multiplex PCR; the TCRdb copy retains only in-frame clones and omits some. This sample carries approximately 50,000 clones, 70% to 85% of them seen once, and the ten largest clones take around 2.7%. The sort gate was single viable CD3+CD4+CD8-CD45RO+ cells for memory CD4+ T cells. Sequenced input: memory CD4+ T cells from blood. These receptors came from an adult in good health and CMV-seropositive.

This clone was picked up one time. This chain links TRBV9 with TRBJ2-2; tentative D call: TRBD2 (5 bases). The CDR3 sequence is 14 residues long. V lost 2 bases and J 5 bases, leaving 10 bases between the germline ends. Germline V gene data show CDR1 as SGDLS and CDR2 as YYNGEE. CDR3 in DNA: TGTGCCAGCAGCGTTGGGCGGGTAACCGGGGAGCTGTTTTTT. It encodes CASSVGRVTGELFF.

This clone is judged medium-sized. This chain connects TRBV7-2 to TRBJ1-2; possibly TRBD1 for D (5 bases). Germline CDR1 and CDR2: SGHTA and FQGNSA. Between the trimmed V and J ends, which lost 5 bases and 8 bases, there was a span of 21 bases. CDR3 length equals 15 residues. The CDR3, as DNA: TGTGCCAGCAGCAGAGGAGAGTATCAGGGTGACGGCTACACCTTC. Amino acid sequence: CASSRGEYQGDGYTF.

This clone has just one count. The V gene is TRBV2, the J gene TRBJ2-5; either TRBD1 or TRBD2 may fit D (6 bases each). With 10 bases removed from V and 5 bases from J, the gap between germline ends came to 14 bases. This CDR3 is built from 12 residues. Germline values: CDR1 SNHLY, CDR2 FYNNEI. The CDR3 loop is CATPGAGETQYF. The DNA of the CDR3 is TGTGCCACCCCGGGGGCTGGGGAGACCCAGTACTTC.

The J gene is TRBJ1-2, the V gene TRBV28; D is possibly TRBD1 (5 bases). Between the trimmed V and J ends, which lost 6 bases and 9 bases, there was a span of 20 bases. Per germline, CDR1 MDHEN and CDR2 SYDVKM. This CDR3 is 14 amino acids long. The DNA of the CDR3 is TGTGCCAGCAGACCTGGGGCGGGGGTTCACAGCTACACCTTC. Its translation is CASRPGAGVHSYTF.

This clone was detected only a few times. This same CDR3 is encoded by further DNA sequences in the sample. The V call is TRBV9, the J call TRBJ1-3; 7 positions match TRBD1. Germline CDR1 and CDR2: SGDLS and YYNGEE. The CDR3 runs 14 residues. With V trimmed by 3 bases and J by 2 bases, 2 bases remained unmatched. The CDR3 spells CASSAGTAGNTIYF. The CDR3 nucleotides read TGTGCCAGCAGCGCGGGGACAGCTGGAAACACCATATATTTT.

The CDR3 loop reads CASSYGRPPLRTEAFF. The CDR3 nucleotides are TGTGCCAGCAGTTACGGGCGTCCGCCGCTTAGGACTGAAGCTTTCTTT. The rearrangement uses TRBV6-5 and TRBJ1-1; D is ambiguous. V lost 2 bases to trimming and J lost 5 bases, with 18 bases between them. The CDR3 is made up of 16 amino acids. Germline CDR1 reads MNHEY; CDR2 reads SVGAGI.

The chain couples TRBV28 to TRBJ1-1, with a weak D call TRBD1 (6 bases). Per germline, CDR1 MDHEN and CDR2 SYDVKM. The CDR3 covers 15 residues. The V end was cut by 5 bases, the J end by 4 bases, with 17 bases between. This chain's CDR3 is CASSQPNQGTTEAFF. DNA for the CDR3: TGTGCCAGCAGTCAACCGAACCAGGGGACCACTGAAGCTTTCTTT.

The count of this clone is one. V usage is TRBV5-5 and J usage is TRBJ1-1; no firm D call. CDR3 length: 13 amino acids. In germline, CDR1 is SGHKS, CDR2 YYEKEE (reference sequence). V was cut by 3 bases and J by 1 base, with 7 bases left in between. CDR3 region: CASSYKPNTEAFF. CDR3 coding DNA: TGTGCCAGCAGCTACAAACCGAACACTGAAGCTTTCTTT.

The rearrangement joins TRBV12-5 to TRBJ2-3; no clear D. In germline, CDR1 is LGHNT, CDR2 FRNRAP. This CDR3 spans 13 amino acids. V was trimmed by 1 base and J by 2 bases, leaving 4 bases between them. The CDR3 DNA reads as TGTGCTAGTGGTTTGGGGACCACAGATACGCAGTATTTT. The encoded protein is CASGLGTTDTQYF. Filled out from reference TRBV12-5 and TRBJ2-3, the complete variable domain reads DARVTQTPRHKVTEMGQEVTMRCQPILGHNTVFWYRQTMMQGLELLAYFRNRAPLDDSGMPKDRFSAEMPDATLATLKIQPSEPRDSAVYFCASGLGTTDTQYFGPGTRLTVL.

The chain has TRBV5-6 and TRBJ2-3; 10 bases line up with TRBD2. The CDR3 totals 19 residues. The germline V gene encodes CDR1 SGHDT and CDR2 YYEEEE. With 5 bases clipped from V and 6 bases from J, the junction kept 21 bases outside the gene matches. The DNA of the CDR3 is TGTGCCAGCAGTTCATCCCTATCGGGACTAGCGAAGGGGGGCGATACGCAGTATTTT. This codes for CASSSSLSGLAKGGDTQYF.

The genes are TRBV14 and TRBJ2-2; D possibly corresponds to TRBD1 (6 bases). The CDR3 is made up of 14 amino acids. V dropped 1 base and J dropped 5 bases, with 8 bases sitting between them. Per germline, CDR1 SGHDN and CDR2 FVKESK. The CDR3 DNA follows: TGTGCCAGCAGCCAAGGGGGGCGTACCGGGGAGCTGTTTTTT. This gives the protein CASSQGGRTGELFF.

The chain uses TRBV15 and TRBJ2-7; D ambiguous. This CDR3 is built from 9 residues. CDR1 is LNHNV, CDR2 YYDKDF, per germline (reference sequence). The CDR3 is CATRNPTGV. CDR3 sequence (DNA): TGTGCCACCAGAAACCCAACCGGGGTC.

V gene TRBV19 combines with J gene TRBJ2-3; no reliable D call. The CDR3 consists of 18 residues. CDR1 is LNHDA, CDR2 SQIVND, per germline (reference sequence). With 5 bases removed from V and 1 base from J, the gap between germline ends came to 22 bases. The CDR3: CASSVSNWGVAGTDTQYF. The CDR3 coding sequence is TGTGCCAGTAGTGTCTCTAACTGGGGTGTTGCTGGCACAGATACGCAGTATTTT.

This chain links TRBV19 with TRBJ1-2; the match to TRBD1 covers 10 bases. This CDR3 has 17 amino acids. Germline loops: CDR1 LNHDA, CDR2 SQIVND (reference sequence). The J segment lost 5 bases and the V segment lost 5 bases, leaving 14 bases of the junction unmatched. Here the CDR3 DNA reads TGTGCCAGTAGTCCGTCGACAGGGGGCAGGAAAAATTATGGCTACACCTTC. This translates into CASSPSTGGRKNYGYTF.